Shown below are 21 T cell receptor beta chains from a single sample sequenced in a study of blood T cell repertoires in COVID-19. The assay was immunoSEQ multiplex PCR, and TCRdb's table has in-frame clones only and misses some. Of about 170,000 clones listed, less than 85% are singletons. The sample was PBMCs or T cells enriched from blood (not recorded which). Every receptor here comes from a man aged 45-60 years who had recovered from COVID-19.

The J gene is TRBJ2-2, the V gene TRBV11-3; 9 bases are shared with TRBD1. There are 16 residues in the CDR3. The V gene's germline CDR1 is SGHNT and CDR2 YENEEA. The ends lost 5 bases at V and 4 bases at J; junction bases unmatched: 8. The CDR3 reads CASSPGRGQGTGELFF. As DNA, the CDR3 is TGTGCCAGCAGCCCCGGGCGGGGACAGGGCACCGGGGAGCTGTTTTTT.

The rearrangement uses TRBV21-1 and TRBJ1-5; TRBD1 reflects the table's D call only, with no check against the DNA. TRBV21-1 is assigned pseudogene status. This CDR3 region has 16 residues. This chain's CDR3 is CASSKIADRVLQPQHF. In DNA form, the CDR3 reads TGTGCCAGCAGCAAAATAGCTGACAGGGTGTTGCAGCCCCAGCATTTT.

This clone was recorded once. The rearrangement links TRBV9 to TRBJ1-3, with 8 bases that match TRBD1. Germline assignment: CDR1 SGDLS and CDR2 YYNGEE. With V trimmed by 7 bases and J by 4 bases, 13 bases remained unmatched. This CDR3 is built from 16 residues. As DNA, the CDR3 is TGTGCCAGCCCATGGTGTCAGGGGGCGTACGGAAACACCATATATTTT. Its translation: CASPWCQGAYGNTIYF.

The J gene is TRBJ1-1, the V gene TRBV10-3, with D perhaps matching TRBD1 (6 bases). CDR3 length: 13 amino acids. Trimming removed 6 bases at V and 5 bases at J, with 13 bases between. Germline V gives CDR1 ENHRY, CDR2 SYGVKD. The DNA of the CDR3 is TGTGCCATCAGCCAGGGGTTGTGGACTGAAGCTTTCTTT. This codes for CAISQGLWTEAFF.

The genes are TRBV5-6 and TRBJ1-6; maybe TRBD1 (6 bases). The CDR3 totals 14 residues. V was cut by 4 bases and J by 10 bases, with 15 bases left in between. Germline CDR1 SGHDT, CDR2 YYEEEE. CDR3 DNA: TGTGCCAGCAGCCTCAGGGGCCCAGGCTCACCCCTCCACTTT. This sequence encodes CASSLRGPGSPLHF. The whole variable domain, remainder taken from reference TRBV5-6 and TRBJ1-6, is DAGVTQSPTHLIKTRGQQVTLRCSPKSGHDTVSWYQQALGQGPQFIFQYYEEEERQRGNFPDRFSGHQFPNYSSELNVNALLLGDSALYLCASSLRGPGSPLHFGNGTRLTVT.

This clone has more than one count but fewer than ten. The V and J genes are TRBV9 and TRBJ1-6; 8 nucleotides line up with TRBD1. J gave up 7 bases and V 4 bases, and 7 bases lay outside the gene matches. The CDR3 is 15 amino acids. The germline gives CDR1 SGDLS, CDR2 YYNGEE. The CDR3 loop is CASSPGTGGNSPLHF. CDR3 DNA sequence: TGTGCCAGCAGCCCGGGGACAGGAGGCAATTCACCCCTCCACTTT.

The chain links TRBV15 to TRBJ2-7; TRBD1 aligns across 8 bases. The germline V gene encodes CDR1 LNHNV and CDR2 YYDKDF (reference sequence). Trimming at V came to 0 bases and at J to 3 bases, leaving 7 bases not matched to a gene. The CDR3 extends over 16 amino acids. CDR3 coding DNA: TGTGCCACCAGCAGAGATCGAGAACAGGGGGTCTACGAGCAGTACTTC. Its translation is CATSRDREQGVYEQYF.

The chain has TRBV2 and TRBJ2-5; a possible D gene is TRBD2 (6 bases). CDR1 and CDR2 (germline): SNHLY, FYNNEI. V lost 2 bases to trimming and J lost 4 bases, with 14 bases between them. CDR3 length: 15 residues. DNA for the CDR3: TGTGCCAGCAGTGAAAGTACCATCGGGGGAGAGACCCAGTACTTC. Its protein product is CASSESTIGGETQYF. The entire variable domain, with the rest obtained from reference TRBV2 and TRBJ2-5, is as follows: EPEVTQTPSHQVTQMGQEVILRCVPISNHLYFYWYRQILGQKVEFLVSFYNNEISEKSEIFDDQFSVERPDGSNFTLKIRSTKLEDSAMYFCASSESTIGGETQYFGPGTRLLVL.

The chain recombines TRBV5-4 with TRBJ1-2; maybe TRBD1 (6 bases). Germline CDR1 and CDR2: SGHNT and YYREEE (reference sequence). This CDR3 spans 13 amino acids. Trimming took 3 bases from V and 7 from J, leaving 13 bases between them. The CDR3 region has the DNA TGTGCCAGCAGCTCACAGGGAGCAAGTGGCTACACCTTC. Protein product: CASSSQGASGYTF. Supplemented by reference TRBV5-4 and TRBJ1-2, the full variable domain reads ETGVTQSPTHLIKTRGQQVTLRCSSQSGHNTVSWYQQALGQGPQFIFQYYREEENGRGNFPPRFSGLQFPNYSSELNVNALELDDSALYLCASSSQGASGYTFGSGTRLTVV.

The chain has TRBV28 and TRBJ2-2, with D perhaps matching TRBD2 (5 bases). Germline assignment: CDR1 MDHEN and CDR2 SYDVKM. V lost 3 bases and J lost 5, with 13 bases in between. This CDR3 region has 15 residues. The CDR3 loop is CASSFWTRRTGELFF. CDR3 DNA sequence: TGTGCCAGCAGTTTTTGGACCAGGAGGACCGGGGAGCTGTTTTTT.

As DNA, the CDR3 is TGTGCCAGCAGCCCTAGACAGGGGGCGCGAAATGAGCAGTTCTTC. As protein: CASSPRQGARNEQFF. The chain has TRBV7-2 and TRBJ2-1; 10 bases are shared with TRBD1. The CDR3 length is 15 residues. The germline gives CDR1 SGHTA, CDR2 FQGNSA. J gave up 7 bases and V 5 bases, and 8 bases lay outside the gene matches.

The CDR3 DNA reads as TGTGCCAGCAGTGACTGGCTGAACACTGAAGCTTTCTTT. It is translated as CASSDWLNTEAFF. The gene calls are TRBV2 and TRBJ1-1; the D is unclear. This CDR3 has 13 amino acids. CDR1 is SNHLY and CDR2 is FYNNEI in the germline V gene. The V end was cut by 3 bases, the J end by 0 bases, with 5 bases between.

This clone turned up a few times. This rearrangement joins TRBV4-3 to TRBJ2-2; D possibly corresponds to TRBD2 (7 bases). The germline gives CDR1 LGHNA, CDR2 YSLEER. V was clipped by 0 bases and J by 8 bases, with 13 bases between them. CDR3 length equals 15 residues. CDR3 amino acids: CASSQEGGARGELFF. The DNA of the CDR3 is TGCGCCAGCAGCCAAGAAGGGGGGGCTCGTGGGGAGCTGTTTTTT.

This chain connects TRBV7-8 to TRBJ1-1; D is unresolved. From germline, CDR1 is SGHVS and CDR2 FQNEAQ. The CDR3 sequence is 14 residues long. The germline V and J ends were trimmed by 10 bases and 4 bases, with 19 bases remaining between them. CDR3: CATLSGAGGTEAFF. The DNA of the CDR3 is TGTGCCACCCTATCGGGAGCGGGCGGCACTGAAGCTTTCTTT. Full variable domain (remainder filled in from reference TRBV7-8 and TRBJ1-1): GAGVSQSPRYKVAKRGQDVALRCDPISGHVSLFWYQQALGQGPEFLTYFQNEAQLDKSGLPSDRFFAERPEGSVSTLKIQRTQQEDSAVYLCATLSGAGGTEAFFGQGTRLTVV.

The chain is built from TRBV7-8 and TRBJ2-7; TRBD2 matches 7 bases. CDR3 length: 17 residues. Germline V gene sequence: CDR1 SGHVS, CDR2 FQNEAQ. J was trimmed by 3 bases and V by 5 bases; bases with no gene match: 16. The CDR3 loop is CASSVEFSGTRVYEQYF. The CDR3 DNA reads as TGTGCCAGCAGCGTAGAGTTCAGCGGGACTCGTGTCTACGAGCAGTACTTC.

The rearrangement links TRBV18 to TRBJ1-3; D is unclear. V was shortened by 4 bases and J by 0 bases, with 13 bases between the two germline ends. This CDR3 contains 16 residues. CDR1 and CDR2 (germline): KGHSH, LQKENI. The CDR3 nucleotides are TGTGCCAGCTCACTAAGCCCGGGGAGCTCTGGAAACACCATATATTTT. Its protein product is CASSLSPGSSGNTIYF.

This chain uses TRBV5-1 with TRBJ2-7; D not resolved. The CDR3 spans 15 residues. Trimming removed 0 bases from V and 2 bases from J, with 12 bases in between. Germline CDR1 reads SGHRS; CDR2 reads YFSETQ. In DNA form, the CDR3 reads TGCGCCAGCAGCTTGGATGGAAGGAGCACCTACGAGCAGTACTTC. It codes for CASSLDGRSTYEQYF.

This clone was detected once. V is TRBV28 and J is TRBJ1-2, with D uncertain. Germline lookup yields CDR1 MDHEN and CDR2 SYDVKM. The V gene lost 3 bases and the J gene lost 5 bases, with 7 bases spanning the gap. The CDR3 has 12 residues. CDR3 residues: CASSLPAYGYTF. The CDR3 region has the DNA TGTGCCAGCAGTTTGCCAGCGTATGGCTACACCTTC.

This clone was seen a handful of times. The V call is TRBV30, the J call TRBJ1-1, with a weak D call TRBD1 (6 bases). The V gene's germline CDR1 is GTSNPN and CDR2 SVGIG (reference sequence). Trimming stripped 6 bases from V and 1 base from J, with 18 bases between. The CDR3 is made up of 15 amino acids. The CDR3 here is CACNPTGLWNTEAFF. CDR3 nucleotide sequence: TGTGCCTGCAATCCGACAGGCCTCTGGAACACTGAAGCTTTCTTT.

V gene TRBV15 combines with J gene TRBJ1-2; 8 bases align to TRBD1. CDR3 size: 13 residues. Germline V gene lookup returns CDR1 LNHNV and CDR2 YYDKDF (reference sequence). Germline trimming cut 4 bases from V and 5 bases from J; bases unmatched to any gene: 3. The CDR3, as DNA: TGTGCCACCAGCAACGACAGGGGATATGGCTACACCTTC. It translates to CATSNDRGYGYTF.

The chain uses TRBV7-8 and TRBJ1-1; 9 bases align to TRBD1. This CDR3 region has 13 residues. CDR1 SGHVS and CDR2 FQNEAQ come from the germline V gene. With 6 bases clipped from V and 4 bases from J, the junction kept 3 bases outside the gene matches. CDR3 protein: CASSGTGFTEAFF. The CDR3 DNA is TGTGCCAGCAGTGGGACAGGGTTCACTGAAGCTTTCTTT.